This TCR beta chain derives from a study of graft-versus-host responses after intestinal transplantation. Whole-study context: Recipients were all induced with anti-thymocyte globulin, then given tacrolimus and steroids for 3 to 4 years. Regarding the study as a whole: Association was observed between peak circulating GvH clone levels and early post-transplant HvG declines. Patients with graft-donor T cell macrochimerism had high graft-versus-host to host-versus-graft clonal ratios in allografts. Some GvH clones were seen earlier in gut or blood, suggesting intestinal origin.

V was cut by 4 bases and J by 7 bases, with 5 bases left in between. The CDR3 loop spans 11 amino acids. Germline lookup yields CDR1 SNHLY and CDR2 FYNNEI. The protocol was immunoSEQ multiplex PCR, while the TCRdb copy is restricted to in-frame clones and leaves out a portion. The profile shows 20,000 to 25,000 clones, approximately 94% of them singletons. Details on this clone: Its specificity is not known.

The TCR was taken from a human patient who received an intestinal transplant, so some T cells may come from the graft donor. The sequencing used PBMCs, collected 156 days after intestinal transplant. The rearrangement links TRBV2 to TRBJ2-4; a weak D match, TRBD2 (5 bases). CDR3 residues: CASSGRNIQYF. The CDR3 nucleotides read TGTGCCAGCAGTGGGAGGAACATTCAGTACTTC.